One and the same sample provided the 6 T cell receptor beta chains below, sequenced in a study of OX40 agonist ivuxolimab in advanced cancers. Profiled with immunoSEQ multiplex PCR; TCRdb holds only in-frame clones, not every one. In the table there are about 80,000 clones, 85% to 95% of which are singletons. The sequences come from CD4+ or CD8+ T cells sorted from blood, collected in a trial of the OX40 agonist ivuxolimab. The source is an adult with an advanced solid tumor such as melanoma, head and neck, liver or kidney cancer.

The chain has TRBV18 and TRBJ2-1, with D possibly being TRBD2 (5 bases). The length of the CDR3 is 13 residues. Deletions cut 2 bases from V and 7 bases from J, with 9 bases between. Germline CDR1 is KGHSH and CDR2 is LQKENI. The chain's CDR3 is CASSPLEVNEQFF. CDR3 in DNA: TGTGCCAGCTCACCATTGGAGGTGAATGAGCAGTTCTTC.

This chain links TRBV11-3 with TRBJ2-4; TRBD1 agrees at 8 bases. The CDR3 runs to 14 residues. The V gene's germline CDR1 is SGHNT and CDR2 YENEEA. The trim removed 5 bases at V and 3 bases at J, leaving 3 bases unmatched. DNA of the CDR3: TGTGCCAGCAGCCCAGGGGGCGGCAAAAACATTCAGTACTTC. Its protein product is CASSPGGGKNIQYF.

The V gene is TRBV11-3, the J gene TRBJ2-3; D unresolved. The CDR3 length is 13 residues. V lost 5 bases, J lost 2 bases, and 8 bases lay in between. Germline CDR1 and CDR2: SGHNT and YENEEA. The CDR3 sequence: CASSRGPTDTQYF. As DNA, the CDR3 is TGTGCCAGCAGCCGCGGACCCACAGATACGCAGTATTTT.

The rearrangement uses TRBV2 and TRBJ1-2; no clear D gene. Trimming took 3 bases from V and 7 from J, leaving 12 bases between them. Germline CDR1 is SNHLY and CDR2 is FYNNEI. This CDR3 is built from 13 residues. The CDR3 loop reads CASSETGKGGYTF. CDR3 DNA: TGTGCCAGCAGTGAGACGGGAAAGGGTGGCTACACCTTC. The full variable domain, its missing parts supplied by reference TRBV2 and TRBJ1-2, is EPEVTQTPSHQVTQMGQEVILRCVPISNHLYFYWYRQILGQKVEFLVSFYNNEISEKSEIFDDQFSVERPDGSNFTLKIRSTKLEDSAMYFCASSETGKGGYTFGSGTRLTVV.

This chain joins TRBV10-2 and TRBJ1-1, with 9 bases lining up with TRBD1. This CDR3 spans 14 amino acids. Trimming cost V 7 bases and J 3 bases; bases outside gene matches: 6. Germline CDR1 is WSHSY and CDR2 is SAAADI. CDR3 DNA sequence: TGCGCCAGCACCCTGACAGGGGGGTACACTGAAGCTTTCTTT. Translated: CASTLTGGYTEAFF.

The gene calls are TRBV11-2 and TRBJ1-3; D possibly corresponds to TRBD1 (5 bases). The length of the CDR3 is 16 residues. Between the trimmed V and J ends, which lost 10 bases and 4 bases, there was a span of 23 bases. Looked up from germline, CDR1 is SGHAT and CDR2 is FQNNGV. The CDR3 nucleotides read TGTGCCACCTCCCGAGGTCAGGGACCTCTGGGAAACACCATATATTTT. Its protein is CATSRGQGPLGNTIYF. The full variable domain, with the rest looked up from reference TRBV11-2 and TRBJ1-3, is EAGVAQSPRYKIIEKRQSVAFWCNPISGHATLYWYQQILGQGPKLLIQFQNNGVVDDSQLPKDRFSAERLKGVDSTLKIQPAKLEDSAVYLCATSRGQGPLGNTIYFGEGSWLTVV.